Sequencing of this T cell receptor beta chain was carried out in a study of CD8+ T cells in alopecia areata. Germline-derived CDR1 and CDR2 are SQVTM and ANQGSEA. The CDR3 contains 16 residues. The V end lost 3 bases, the J end lost 0 bases, and 17 bases lay between the germline ends. RNA extraction and reverse transcription yielded cDNA as sequencing template. Produced via immunoSEQ multiplex PCR; TCRdb's table is partial and in-frame only. The sample contains 110,000 to 150,000 clones, 86% of which appear only once. The sample's treatment: oral pan-JAK inhibitor, 5-10 mg twice daily. The chain has TRBV29-1 and TRBJ1-2; D is ambiguous. The origin of this receptor is a human donor with alopecia areata. Source: CD8+ T cells sorted from blood, taken at week 4, from a patient treated with tofacitinib. In DNA form, the CDR3 reads TGCAGCGTTGAGTCTTGGGCCCCGTTCGCTAACTATGGCTACACCTTC. Translation gives CSVESWAPFANYGYTF.